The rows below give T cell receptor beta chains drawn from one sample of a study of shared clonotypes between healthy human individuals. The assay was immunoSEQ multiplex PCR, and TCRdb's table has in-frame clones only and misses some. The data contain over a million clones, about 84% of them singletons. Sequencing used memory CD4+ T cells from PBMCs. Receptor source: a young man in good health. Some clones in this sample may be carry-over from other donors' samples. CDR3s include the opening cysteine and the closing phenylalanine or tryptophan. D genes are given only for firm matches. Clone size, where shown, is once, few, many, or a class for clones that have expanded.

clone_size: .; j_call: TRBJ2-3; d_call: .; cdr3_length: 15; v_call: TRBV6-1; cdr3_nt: TGTGCCAGCAGTGACCCCTCTCGGGGCGGAGATACGCAGTATTTT; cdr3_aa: CASSDPSRGGDTQYF
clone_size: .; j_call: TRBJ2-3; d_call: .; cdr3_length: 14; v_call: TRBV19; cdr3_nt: TGTGCCAGTAGTATGAACGGGGACACAGATACGCAGTATTTT; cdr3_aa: CASSMNGDTDTQYF
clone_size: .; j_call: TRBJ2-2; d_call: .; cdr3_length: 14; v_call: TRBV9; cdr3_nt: TGTGCCAGCAGCGTAGCGCCCAACACCGGGGAGCTGTTTTTT; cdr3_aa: CASSVAPNTGELFF
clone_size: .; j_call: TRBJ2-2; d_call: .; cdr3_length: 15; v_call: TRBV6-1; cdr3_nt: TGTGCCAGCAATCTTGAAGACTACATCACCGGGGAGCTGTTTTTT; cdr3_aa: CASNLEDYITGELFF
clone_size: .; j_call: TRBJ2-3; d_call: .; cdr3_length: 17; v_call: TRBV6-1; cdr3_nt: TGTGCCAGCAGTGAGTTTCAGGGTTTCGGGGCGACAGATACGCAGTATTTT; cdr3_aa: CASSEFQGFGATDTQYF
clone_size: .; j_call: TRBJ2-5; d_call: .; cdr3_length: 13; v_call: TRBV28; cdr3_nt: TGTGCCAGCAGGTGGGCCTCGGCGGAGACCCAGTACTTC; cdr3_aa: CASRWASAETQYF
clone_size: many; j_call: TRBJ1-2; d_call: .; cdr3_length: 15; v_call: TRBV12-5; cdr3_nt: TGTGCTAGTGGTTTGGTAACAGGAAGGATTTATGGCTACACCTTC; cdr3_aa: CASGLVTGRIYGYTF
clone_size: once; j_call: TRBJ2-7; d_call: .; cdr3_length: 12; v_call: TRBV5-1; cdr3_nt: TGCGCCAGCAGGGTGGAACCCTACGAGCAGTACTTC; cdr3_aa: CASRVEPYEQYF
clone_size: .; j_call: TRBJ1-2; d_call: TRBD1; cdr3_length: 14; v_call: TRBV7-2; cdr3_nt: TGTGCCAGCAGCCTGGGGACAGGGTCCTATGGCTACACCTTC; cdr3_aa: CASSLGTGSYGYTF
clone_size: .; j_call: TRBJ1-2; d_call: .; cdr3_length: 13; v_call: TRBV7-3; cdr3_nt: TGTGCCAGCAGCTCGAAACCGGGGGATGGCTACACCTTC; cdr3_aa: CASSSKPGDGYTF
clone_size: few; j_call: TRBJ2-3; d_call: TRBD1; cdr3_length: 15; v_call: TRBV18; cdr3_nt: TGTGCCAGCTCACAAGACAGGGGCGGAGGGGATACGCAGTATTTT; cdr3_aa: CASSQDRGGGDTQYF
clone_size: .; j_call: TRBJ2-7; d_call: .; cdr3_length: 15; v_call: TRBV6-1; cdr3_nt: TGTGCCAGCAGTGTCGAGGTTTGGGGGACCTACGAGCAGTACTTC; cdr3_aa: CASSVEVWGTYEQYF
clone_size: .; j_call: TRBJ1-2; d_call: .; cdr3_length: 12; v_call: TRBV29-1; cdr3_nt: TGCAGCGTTGTTCGGGGAAACTATGGCTACACCTTC; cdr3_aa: CSVVRGNYGYTF
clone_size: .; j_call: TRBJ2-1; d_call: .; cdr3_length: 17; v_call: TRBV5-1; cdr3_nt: TGCGCCAGCAGCTCGGGAAGCTCGGCTGGCTCCTACAATGAGCAGTTCTTC; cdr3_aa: CASSSGSSAGSYNEQFF
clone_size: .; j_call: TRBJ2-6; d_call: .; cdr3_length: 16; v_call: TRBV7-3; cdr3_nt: TGTGCCAGCAGCTTATCTTCAGGTCCTGGGGCCAACGTCCTGACTTTC; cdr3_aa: CASSLSSGPGANVLTF
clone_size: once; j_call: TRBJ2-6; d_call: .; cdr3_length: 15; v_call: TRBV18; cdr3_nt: TGTGCCAGCTCACCGAGGAGGGAAGGGGCCAACGTCCTGACTTTC; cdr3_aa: CASSPRREGANVLTF
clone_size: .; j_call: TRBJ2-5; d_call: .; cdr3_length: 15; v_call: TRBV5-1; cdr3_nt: TGCGCCAGCAGCTTGGGTTCGAGGAGGCAAGAGACCCAGTACTTC; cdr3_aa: CASSLGSRRQETQYF
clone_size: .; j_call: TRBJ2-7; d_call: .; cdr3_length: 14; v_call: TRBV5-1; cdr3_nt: TGCGCCAGCAGCTTGTCGACAGAGGTATACGAGCAGTACTTC; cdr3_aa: CASSLSTEVYEQYF
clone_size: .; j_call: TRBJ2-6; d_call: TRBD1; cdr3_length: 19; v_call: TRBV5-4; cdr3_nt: TGTGCCAGCAGCAGACGACAGGGCCTATCCGAGTGGGAGATAAACGTCCTGACTTTC; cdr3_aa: CASSRRQGLSEWEINVLTF
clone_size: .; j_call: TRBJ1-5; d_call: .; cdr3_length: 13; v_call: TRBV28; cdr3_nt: TGTGCCAGCAGTTTCCCGCTAAATACGCCCCAGCATTTT; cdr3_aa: CASSFPLNTPQHF
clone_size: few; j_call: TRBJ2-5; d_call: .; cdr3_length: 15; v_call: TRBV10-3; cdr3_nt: TGTGCCATCAGCTCGGGGGCAGGCGTTCAAGAGACCCAGTACTTC; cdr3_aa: CAISSGAGVQETQYF
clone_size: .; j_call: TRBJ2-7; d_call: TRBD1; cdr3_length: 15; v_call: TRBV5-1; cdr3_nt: TGCGCCAGCAGCCCTGGGACAGGGGGCTATGCCGAGCAGTACTTC; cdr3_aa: CASSPGTGGYAEQYF
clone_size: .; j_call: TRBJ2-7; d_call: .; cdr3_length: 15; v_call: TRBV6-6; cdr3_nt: TGTGCCAGCAGTGCCCCCGGGACGGTGGGGTACGAGCAGTACTTC; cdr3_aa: CASSAPGTVGYEQYF
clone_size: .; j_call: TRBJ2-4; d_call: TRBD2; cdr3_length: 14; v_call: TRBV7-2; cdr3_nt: TGTGCCAGCAGCTCGGGACTAGTCGTAGGCATTCAGTACTTC; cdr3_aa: CASSSGLVVGIQYF
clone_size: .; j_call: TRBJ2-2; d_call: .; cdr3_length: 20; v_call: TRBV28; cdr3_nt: TGTGCCAGCAGTTCAATCCCCCTTATGTTTGAGGGGGAGAACACCGGGGAGCTGTTTTTT; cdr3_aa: CASSSIPLMFEGENTGELFF
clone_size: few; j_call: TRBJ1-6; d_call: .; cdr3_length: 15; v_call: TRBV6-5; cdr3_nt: TGTGCCAGCAGTTTGGGTCTCCCCGATAATTCACCCCTCCACTTT; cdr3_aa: CASSLGLPDNSPLHF
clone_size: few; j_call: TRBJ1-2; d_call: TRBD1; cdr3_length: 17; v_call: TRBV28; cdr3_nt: TGTGCCAGCAGTTTAAGGTTCAGGTTCGGGACAGCCTATGGCTACACCTTC; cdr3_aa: CASSLRFRFGTAYGYTF